Following are 5 T cell receptor beta chains from one sample sequenced in a study of blood T cell repertoires in COVID-19. Libraries were prepared by immunoSEQ multiplex PCR; TCRdb keeps only in-frame clonotypes and omits some of them. The sample lists approximately 670,000 clones, 80% to 90% seen once, with over 0.2% in the top ten. The sample was peripheral blood. The receptors were gathered from a young woman with acute or convalescent COVID-19.

V is TRBV27 and J is TRBJ2-1, with TRBD2 as a possible D gene (5 bases). V lost 1 base, J lost 1 base, and 8 bases lay in between. Per germline, CDR1 MNHEY and CDR2 SMNVEV (reference sequence). The CDR3 is 15 residues long. The CDR3 DNA follows: TGTGCCAGCAGTTTATATCGGGGATCCTACAATGAGCAGTTCTTC. This translates into CASSLYRGSYNEQFF.

J is TRBJ1-1 and V is TRBV9; D gene ambiguous. The CDR3 runs 13 residues. Trimming pared 0 bases from V and 6 bases from J, leaving 9 bases between. CDR1 SGDLS and CDR2 YYNGEE come from the germline V gene. CDR3 sequence: CASSVGGISEAFF. CDR3 DNA sequence: TGTGCCAGCAGCGTAGGAGGCATCTCTGAAGCTTTCTTT.

The V call is TRBV4-1, the J call TRBJ1-1, with D perhaps TRBD1 (5 bases). The CDR3 has 16 residues. The V end was cut by 3 bases, the J end by 3 bases, with 17 bases between. Germline-derived CDR1 and CDR2 are MGHRA and YSYEKL. The CDR3 loop is CASSHGTGTFDTEAFF. The CDR3 nucleotides read TGCGCCAGCAGCCACGGTACCGGGACTTTTGACACTGAAGCTTTCTTT.

The chain joins TRBV30 to TRBJ2-5; possible D gene TRBD2, 6 bases. Trimming removed 1 base at V and 10 bases at J, with 16 bases between. The CDR3 is 13 residues long. Germline V CDR1 and CDR2: GTSNPN, SVGIG (reference sequence). This CDR3 reads CAWSALLGGDQYF. CDR3 nucleotide sequence: TGTGCCTGGAGTGCCCTTCTGGGCGGGGACCAGTACTTC.

This clone was counted between two and nine times. The rearrangement uses TRBV19 and TRBJ1-5, with D possibly matching TRBD1 (5 bases). The V gene's germline CDR1 is LNHDA and CDR2 SQIVND (reference sequence). This CDR3 spans 12 amino acids. Trimming removed 9 bases at V and 5 bases at J, with 11 bases between. The CDR3 sequence is CASNRGDQPQHF. The CDR3 DNA follows: TGTGCCAGCAATAGGGGTGATCAGCCCCAGCATTTT.